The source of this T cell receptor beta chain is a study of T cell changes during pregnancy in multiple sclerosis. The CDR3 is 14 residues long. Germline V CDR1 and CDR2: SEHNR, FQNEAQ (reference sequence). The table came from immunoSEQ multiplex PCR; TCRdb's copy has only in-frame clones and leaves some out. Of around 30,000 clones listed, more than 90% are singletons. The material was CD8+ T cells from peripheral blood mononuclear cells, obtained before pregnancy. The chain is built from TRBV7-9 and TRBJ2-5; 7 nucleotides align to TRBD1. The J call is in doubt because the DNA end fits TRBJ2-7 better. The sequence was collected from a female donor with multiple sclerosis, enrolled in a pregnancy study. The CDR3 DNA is TGTGCCAGCAGCGCCGACAGGGCCCTCCACGAGCAGTACTTC. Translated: CASSADRALHEQYF.